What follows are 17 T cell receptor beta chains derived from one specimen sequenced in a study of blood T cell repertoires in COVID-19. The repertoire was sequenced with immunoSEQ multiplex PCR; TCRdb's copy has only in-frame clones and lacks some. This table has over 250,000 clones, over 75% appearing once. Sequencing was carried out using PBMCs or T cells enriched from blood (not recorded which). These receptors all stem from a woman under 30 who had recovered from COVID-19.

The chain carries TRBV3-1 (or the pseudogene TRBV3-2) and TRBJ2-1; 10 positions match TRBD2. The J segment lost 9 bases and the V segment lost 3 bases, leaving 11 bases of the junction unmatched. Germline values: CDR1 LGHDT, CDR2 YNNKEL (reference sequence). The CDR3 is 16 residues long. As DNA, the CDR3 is TGTGCCAGCAGCCACTCAGCGGGGGGGCTAGCGAGTGAGCAGTTCTTC. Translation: CASSHSAGGLASEQFF.

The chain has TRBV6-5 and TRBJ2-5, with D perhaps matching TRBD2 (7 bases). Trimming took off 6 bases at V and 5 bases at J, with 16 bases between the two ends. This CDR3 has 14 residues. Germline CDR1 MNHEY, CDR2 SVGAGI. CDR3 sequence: CASSGGGAPETQYF. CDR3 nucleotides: TGTGCCAGCAGCGGAGGGGGGGCCCCGGAGACCCAGTACTTC.

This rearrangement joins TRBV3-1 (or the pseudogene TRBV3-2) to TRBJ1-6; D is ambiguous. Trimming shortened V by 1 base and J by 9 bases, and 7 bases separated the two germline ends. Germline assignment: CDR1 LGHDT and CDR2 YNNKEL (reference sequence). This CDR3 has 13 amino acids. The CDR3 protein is CASSQVEISPLHF. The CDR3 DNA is TGTGCCAGCAGCCAAGTAGAAATTTCACCCCTCCACTTT.

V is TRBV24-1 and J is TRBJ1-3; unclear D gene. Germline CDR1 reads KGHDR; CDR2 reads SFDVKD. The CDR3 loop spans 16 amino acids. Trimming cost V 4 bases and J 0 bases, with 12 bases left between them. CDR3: CATSDPSQFSGNTIYF. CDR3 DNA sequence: TGTGCCACCAGTGACCCCTCACAGTTCTCTGGAAACACCATATATTTT.

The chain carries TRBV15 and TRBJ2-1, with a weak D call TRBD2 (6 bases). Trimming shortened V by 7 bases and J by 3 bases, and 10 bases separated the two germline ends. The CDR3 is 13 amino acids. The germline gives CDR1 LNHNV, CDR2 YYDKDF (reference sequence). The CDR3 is CATTQGGYNEQFF. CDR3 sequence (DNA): TGTGCCACCACTCAGGGAGGCTACAATGAGCAGTTCTTC.

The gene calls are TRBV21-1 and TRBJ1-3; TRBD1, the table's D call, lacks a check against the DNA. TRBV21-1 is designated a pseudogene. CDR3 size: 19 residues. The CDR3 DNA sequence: TGTGCCAGCAGCAAAGTTTTTAGACAGATTAGTTTCTCTGGAAACACCATATATTTT. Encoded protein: CASSKVFRQISFSGNTIYF.

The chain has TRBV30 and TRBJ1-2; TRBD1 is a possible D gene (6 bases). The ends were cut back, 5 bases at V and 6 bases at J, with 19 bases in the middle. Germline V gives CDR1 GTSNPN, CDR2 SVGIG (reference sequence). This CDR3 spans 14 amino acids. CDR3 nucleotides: TGTGCCTGGTTTAGGTTAGGGGGTTCCGATGGCTACACCTTC. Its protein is CAWFRLGGSDGYTF.

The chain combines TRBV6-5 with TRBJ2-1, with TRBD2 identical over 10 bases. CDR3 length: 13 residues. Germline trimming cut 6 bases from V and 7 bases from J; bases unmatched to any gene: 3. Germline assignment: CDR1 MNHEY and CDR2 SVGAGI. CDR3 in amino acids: CASRRGLANEQFF. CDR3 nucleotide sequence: TGTGCCAGCAGACGGGGACTAGCGAATGAGCAGTTCTTC.

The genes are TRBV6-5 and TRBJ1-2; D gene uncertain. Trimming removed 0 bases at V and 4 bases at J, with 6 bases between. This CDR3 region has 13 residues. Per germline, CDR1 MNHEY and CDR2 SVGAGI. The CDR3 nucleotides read TGTGCCAGCAGTTACTCGAACGGCTATGGCTACACCTTC. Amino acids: CASSYSNGYGYTF.

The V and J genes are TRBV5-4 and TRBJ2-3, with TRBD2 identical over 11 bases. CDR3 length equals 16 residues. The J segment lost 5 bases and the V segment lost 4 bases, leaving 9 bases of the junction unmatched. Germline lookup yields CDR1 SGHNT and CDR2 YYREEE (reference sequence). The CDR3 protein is CASSPLAGGLGDTQYF. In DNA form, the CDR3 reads TGTGCCAGCAGCCCATTAGCGGGGGGGCTCGGAGATACGCAGTATTTT.

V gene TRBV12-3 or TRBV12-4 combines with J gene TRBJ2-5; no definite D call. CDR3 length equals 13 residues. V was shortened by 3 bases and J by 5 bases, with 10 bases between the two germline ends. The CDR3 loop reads CASSFKHGETQYF. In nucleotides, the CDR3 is TGTGCCAGCAGTTTTAAGCACGGGGAGACCCAGTACTTC.

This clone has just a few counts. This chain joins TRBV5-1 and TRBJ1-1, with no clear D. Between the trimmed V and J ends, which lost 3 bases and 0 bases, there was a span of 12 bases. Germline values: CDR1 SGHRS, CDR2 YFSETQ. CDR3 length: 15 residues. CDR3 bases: TGCGCCAGCAGCTCACCTAGAGAATTGAACACTGAAGCTTTCTTT. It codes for CASSSPRELNTEAFF.

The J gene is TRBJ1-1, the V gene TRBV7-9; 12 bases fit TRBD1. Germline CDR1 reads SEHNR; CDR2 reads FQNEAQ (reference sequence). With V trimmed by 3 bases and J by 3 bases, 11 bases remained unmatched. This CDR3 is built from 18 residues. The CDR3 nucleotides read TGTGCCAGCAGCTTGATGCGGGACAGGGGGCTCTTTGACACTGAAGCTTTCTTT. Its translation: CASSLMRDRGLFDTEAFF.

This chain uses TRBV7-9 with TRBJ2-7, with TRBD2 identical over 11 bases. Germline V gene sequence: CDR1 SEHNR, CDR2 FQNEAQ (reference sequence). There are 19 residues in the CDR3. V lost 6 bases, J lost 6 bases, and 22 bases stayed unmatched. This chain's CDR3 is CASRPQEGTSGGSPTEQYF. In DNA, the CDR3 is TGTGCCAGCAGACCGCAAGAAGGGACTAGCGGAGGGTCACCGACCGAGCAGTACTTC. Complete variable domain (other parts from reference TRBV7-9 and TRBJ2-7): DTGVSQNPRHKITKRGQNVTFRCDPISEHNRLYWYRQTLGQGPEFLTYFQNEAQLEKSRLLSDRFSAERPKGSFSTLEIQRTEQGDSAMYLCASRPQEGTSGGSPTEQYFGPGTRLTVT.

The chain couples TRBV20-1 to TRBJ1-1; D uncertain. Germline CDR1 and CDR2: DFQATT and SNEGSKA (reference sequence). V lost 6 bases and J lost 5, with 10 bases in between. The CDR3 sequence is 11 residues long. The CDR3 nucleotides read TGCAGTGCCAGCCGGGAGACTGAAGCTTTCTTT. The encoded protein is CSASRETEAFF.

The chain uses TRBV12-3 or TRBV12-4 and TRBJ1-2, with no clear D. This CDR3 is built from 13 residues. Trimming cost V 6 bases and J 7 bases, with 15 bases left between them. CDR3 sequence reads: CASSRREWAGYTF. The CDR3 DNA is TGTGCCAGCAGCCGACGTGAATGGGCTGGCTACACCTTC.

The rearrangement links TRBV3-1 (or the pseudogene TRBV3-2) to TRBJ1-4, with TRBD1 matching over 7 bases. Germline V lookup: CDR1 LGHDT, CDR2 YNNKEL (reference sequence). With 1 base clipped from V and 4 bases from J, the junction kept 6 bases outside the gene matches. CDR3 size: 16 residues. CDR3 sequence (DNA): TGTGCCAGCAGCCAAGCCCCGGGACAGCATAATGAAAAACTGTTTTTT. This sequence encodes CASSQAPGQHNEKLFF.